This TCR beta chain was profiled in a study of cytotoxic CD8 clonotypes in ibrutinib-treated CLL. Study-level background: Samples had a mean of approximately 260,000 productive templates and 94,082 productive rearrangements. General study findings and limits: Sampling times, which were not matched between the groups, differed between sustained-remission patients and progressing patients. Increased clonality at ibrutinib response gave way to a return toward baseline at progression. Baseline levels of clonality went above those of age-matched healthy donors and moved with circulating CD8+ T-cell counts.

The germline V gene encodes CDR1 SQVTM and CDR2 ANQGSEA. V lost 3 bases, J lost 0 bases, and 9 bases lay in between. There are 13 residues in the CDR3. Data came from immunoSEQ multiplex PCR; TCRdb stores just in-frame clones and leaves some out. The sample has roughly 330,000 clones; 60% to 80% are singletons. For this clone: Its antigen remains unidentified.

The specimen was PBMCs, collected after 36 months of ibrutinib treatment. The receptor's source is a human donor with chronic lymphocytic leukemia. The chain joins TRBV29-1 to TRBJ2-7, with D possibly being TRBD1 (6 bases). The CDR3 coding sequence is TGCAGCGTTGAGGGACAACCCTCCTACGAGCAGTACTTC. Its translation: CSVEGQPSYEQYF.